These 4 T cell receptor beta chains were all obtained from the same sample, sequenced in a study of cytomegalovirus exposure and HLA in healthy donors. PCR primers comprised 60 Vbeta and 13 Jbeta primers. Data came from immunoSEQ multiplex PCR; TCRdb stores just in-frame clones and leaves some out. The sample has just under 45,000 clones, roughly 51% seen once. Sample: PBMCs. The receptors shown here come from a man aged 55 to 70 in good health and CMV-seronegative.

This clone is medium-sized. V gene TRBV7-3 combines with J gene TRBJ2-1; 9 nucleotides align to TRBD2. J lost 7 bases, V lost 1 base, and 5 bases had no gene match. The V gene's germline CDR1 is SGHTA and CDR2 FQGTGA. The CDR3 runs 15 residues. The CDR3 sequence is CASSLSGTSPNEQFF. The CDR3, as DNA: TGTGCCAGCAGCTTAAGCGGGACTAGCCCGAATGAGCAGTTCTTC.

The V call is TRBV30, the J call TRBJ2-3; 8 bases map to TRBD2. In germline, CDR1 is GTSNPN, CDR2 SVGIG (reference sequence). The CDR3 contains 16 residues. With 3 bases clipped from V and 3 bases from J, the junction kept 11 bases outside the gene matches. CDR3: CAWRATRGGRTDTQYF. CDR3 coding DNA: TGTGCCTGGAGAGCCACCCGGGGGGGGAGGACAGATACGCAGTATTTT.

The rearrangement links TRBV30 to TRBJ2-5, with 9 bases that match TRBD1. This CDR3 comprises 12 residues. V lost 2 bases to trimming and J lost 7 bases; unmatched junction nucleotides: 2. Germline CDR1 and CDR2: GTSNPN and SVGIG (reference sequence). The chain's CDR3 is CAWSRQGGTQYF. CDR3 in DNA: TGTGCCTGGAGTCGACAGGGGGGGACCCAGTACTTC.

This chain connects TRBV9 to TRBJ2-1; weak D call: TRBD2 (6 bases). V gave up 3 bases and J gave up 4 bases, with 14 bases separating them. The germline V gene encodes CDR1 SGDLS and CDR2 YYNGEE. The length of the CDR3 is 15 residues. The CDR3 DNA reads TGTGCCAGCAGCGCCTCCGGGACTGGATACAATGAGCAGTTCTTC. This gives the protein CASSASGTGYNEQFF.